This T cell receptor beta chain was recorded in a study of regulatory T cells in long-lasting Graves disease. V gave up 0 bases and J gave up 3 bases, with 18 bases separating them. There are 17 residues in the CDR3. Germline loops: CDR1 LNHDA, CDR2 SQIVND (reference sequence). The time point is: newly diagnosed GD, antithyroid drugs for less than 3 months. Researchers made the TCR library from RNA that was extracted from PBMCs. Criteria from the American Thyroid Association guidelines were applied to diagnose Graves' disease. A few counts support this clonotype. Relying on iRepertoire HTBI primers and Arm-PCR of CDR3 regions, the team built TCR beta libraries. MiXCR, applied by TCRdb to the multiplex PCR reads, yields one record per CDR3 protein. Of around 450,000 distinct CDR3 sequences in the sample, more than 13% were seen once. The same data also went into a second study, on T cells in Graves' hyperthyroidism and ophthalmopathy. That work adds: The primer set for the first-round RT-PCR of the TCR CDR3 was HTBI. Researchers found most expanded thyroid clonotypes above 0.001 in blood as well.

The specimen comprised peripheral blood mononuclear cells (PBMCs), sampled at new diagnosis, from a patient treated with antithyroid drugs. The receptor was derived from a woman aged 25 to 45 with Graves disease. This chain connects TRBV19 to TRBJ2-7; the D is unclear. CDR3 loop: CASSIEVTYPTFYEQYF. The DNA for the CDR3 is TGTGCCAGTAGTATAGAGGTGACCTACCCTACCTTCTACGAGCAGTACTTC. Filled out from reference TRBV19 and TRBJ2-7, the complete variable domain reads DGGITQSPKYLFRKEGQNVTLSCEQNLNHDAMYWYRQDPGQGLRLIYYSQIVNDFQKGDIAEGYSVSREKKESFPLTVTSAQKNPTAFYLCASSIEVTYPTFYEQYFGPGTRLTVT.